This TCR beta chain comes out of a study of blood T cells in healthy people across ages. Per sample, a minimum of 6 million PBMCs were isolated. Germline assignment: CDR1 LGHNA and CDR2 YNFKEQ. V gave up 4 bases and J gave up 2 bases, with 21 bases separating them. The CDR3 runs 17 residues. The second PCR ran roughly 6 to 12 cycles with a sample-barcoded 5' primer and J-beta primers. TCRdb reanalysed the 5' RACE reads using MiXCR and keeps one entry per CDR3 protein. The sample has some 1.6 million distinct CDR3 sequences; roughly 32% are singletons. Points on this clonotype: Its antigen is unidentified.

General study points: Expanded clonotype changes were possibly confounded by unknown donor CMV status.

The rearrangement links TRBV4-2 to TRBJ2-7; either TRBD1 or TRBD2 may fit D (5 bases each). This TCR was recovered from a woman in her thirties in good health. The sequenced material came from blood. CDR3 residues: CASSLLEGTGDAYEQYF. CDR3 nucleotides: TGTGCCAGCAGCCTTCTCGAGGGCACTGGGGACGCCTACGAGCAGTACTTC.